A single sample is the source of the 6 T cell receptor beta chains below, sequenced in a study of T cells after yellow fever vaccination. One entry per CDR3 protein results from TCRdb running MiXCR on the 5' RACE reads. In the table there are some 600,000 distinct CDR3 sequences, more than 9% of which are singletons. The sample in question was PBMCs, obtained on the day of the yellow fever booster vaccination. The origin of the receptors is a man aged 25 to 40 who received the YFV17D yellow fever vaccine.

This clonotype occurred many times. The CDR3 is CASSLAGGPSTDTQYF. The CDR3 DNA follows: TGTGCCAGCAGTTTAGCGGGAGGGCCTAGCACAGATACGCAGTATTTT. This chain connects TRBV12-3 or TRBV12-4 to TRBJ2-3; 7 nucleotides match TRBD2. The CDR3 runs to 16 residues. J gave up 0 bases and V 0 bases, and 3 bases lay outside the gene matches.

V is TRBV5-5 and J is TRBJ1-2, with D maybe TRBD1 (6 bases). The V and J ends lost 6 bases and 2 bases respectively, with 17 bases between them. Looked up from germline, CDR1 is SGHKS and CDR2 is YYEKEE (reference sequence). The CDR3 length is 15 residues. CDR3 loop: CASTPGVISNYGYTF. CDR3 bases: TGTGCCAGCACCCCAGGGGTTATCTCGAACTATGGCTACACCTTC.

V is TRBV5-1 and J is TRBJ2-2; no clear D. This CDR3 contains 14 residues. Per germline, CDR1 SGHRS and CDR2 YFSETQ. V was clipped by 6 bases and J by 5 bases, with 14 bases between them. DNA for the CDR3: TGCGCCAGCAACCTCCTCGTAGGGACCGGGGAGCTGTTTTTT. Its protein is CASNLLVGTGELFF.

This clonotype was counted at least ten times. The chain recombines TRBV7-2 with TRBJ2-7; no definite D call. Germline lookup yields CDR1 SGHTA and CDR2 FQGNSA. V lost 3 bases to trimming and J lost 6 bases, with 12 bases between them. The CDR3 contains 13 residues. The CDR3 is CASSLGSRREQYF. DNA of the CDR3: TGTGCCAGCAGCTTGGGTTCCCGCCGCGAGCAGTACTTC.

This clonotype was counted only a few times. CDR3 loop: CASNLGGFGDYEQYF. Here the CDR3 DNA reads TGTGCCAGCAATCTAGGAGGATTTGGCGACTACGAGCAGTACTTC. The chain employs TRBV12-3 or TRBV12-4 and TRBJ2-7, with D perhaps TRBD2 (5 bases). The CDR3 spans 15 residues. The V end was cut by 7 bases, the J end by 3 bases, with 19 bases between.

This clonotype occurred many times. The chain couples TRBV27 to TRBJ2-5; 7 bases line up with TRBD1. This CDR3 comprises 14 residues. The junction had 1 base not matched to a gene; V was cut back by 2 bases and J by 1 base. From germline, CDR1 is MNHEY and CDR2 SMNVEV (reference sequence). This CDR3 reads CASSLRDSQETQYF. CDR3 sequence (DNA): TGTGCCAGCAGTTTACGGGACAGCCAAGAGACCCAGTACTTC.